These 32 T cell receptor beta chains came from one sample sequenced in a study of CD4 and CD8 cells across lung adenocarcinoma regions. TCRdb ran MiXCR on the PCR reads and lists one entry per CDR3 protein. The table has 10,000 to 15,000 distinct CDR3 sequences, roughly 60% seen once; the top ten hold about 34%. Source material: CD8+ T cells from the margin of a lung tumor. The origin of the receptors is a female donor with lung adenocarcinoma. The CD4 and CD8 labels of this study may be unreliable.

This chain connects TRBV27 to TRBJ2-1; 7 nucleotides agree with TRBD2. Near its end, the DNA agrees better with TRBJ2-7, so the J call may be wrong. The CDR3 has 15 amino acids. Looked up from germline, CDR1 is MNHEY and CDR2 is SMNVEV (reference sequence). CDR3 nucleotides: TGTGCCAGCAGTTTAAGGCTGGGAGGGCTCTACGAGCAGTACTTC. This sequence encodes CASSLRLGGLYEQYF.

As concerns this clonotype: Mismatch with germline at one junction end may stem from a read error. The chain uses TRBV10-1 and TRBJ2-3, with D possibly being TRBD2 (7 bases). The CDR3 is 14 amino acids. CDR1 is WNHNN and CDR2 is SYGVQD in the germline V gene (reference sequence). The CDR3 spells CAGSGGRDRETQYF. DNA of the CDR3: TGTGCGGGCTCGGGGGGCCGTGACCGAGAGACGCAGTATTTT.

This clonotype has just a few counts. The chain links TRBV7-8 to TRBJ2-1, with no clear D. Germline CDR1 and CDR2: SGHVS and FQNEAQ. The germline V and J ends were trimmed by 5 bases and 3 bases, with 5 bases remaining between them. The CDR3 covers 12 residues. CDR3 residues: CASSPRYNEQFF. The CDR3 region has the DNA TGTGCCAGCAGCCCCCGCTACAATGAGCAGTTCTTC.

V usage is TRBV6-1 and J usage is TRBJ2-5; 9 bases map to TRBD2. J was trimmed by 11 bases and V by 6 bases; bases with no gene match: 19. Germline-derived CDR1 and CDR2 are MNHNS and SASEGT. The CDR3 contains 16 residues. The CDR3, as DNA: TGTGCCAGCAGGGGTAGCGGGGGCCGTACCACAGATACGCAGTACTTC. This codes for CASRGSGGRTTDTQYF.

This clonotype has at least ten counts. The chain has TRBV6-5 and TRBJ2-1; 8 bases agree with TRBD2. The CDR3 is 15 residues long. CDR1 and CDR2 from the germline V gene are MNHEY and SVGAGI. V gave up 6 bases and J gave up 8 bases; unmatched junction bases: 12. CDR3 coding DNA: TGTGCCAGCAGCCCCCCGGGGACTAGGGAGTATGAGCAGTTCTTC. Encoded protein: CASSPPGTREYEQFF.

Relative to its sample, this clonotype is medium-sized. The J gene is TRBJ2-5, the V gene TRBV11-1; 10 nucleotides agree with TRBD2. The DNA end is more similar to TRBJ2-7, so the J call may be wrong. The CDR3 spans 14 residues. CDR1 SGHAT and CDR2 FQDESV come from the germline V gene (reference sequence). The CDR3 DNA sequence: TGTGCCAGCAGCTACCTAGCGGGGGTTGGCGAGCAGTACTTC. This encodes CASSYLAGVGEQYF.

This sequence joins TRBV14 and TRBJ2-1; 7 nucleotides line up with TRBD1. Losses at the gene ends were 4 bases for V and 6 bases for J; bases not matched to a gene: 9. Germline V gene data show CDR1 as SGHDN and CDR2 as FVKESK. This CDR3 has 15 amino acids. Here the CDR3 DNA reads TGTGCCAGCAGCCCGTTGGGCAGGGGGTTCAATGAGCAGTTCTTC. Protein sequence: CASSPLGRGFNEQFF. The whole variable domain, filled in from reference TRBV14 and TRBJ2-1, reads EAGVTQFPSHSVIEKGQTVTLRCDPISGHDNLYWYRRVMGKEIKFLLHFVKESKQDESGMPNNRFLAERTGGTYSTLKVQPAELEDSGVYFCASSPLGRGFNEQFFGPGTRLTVL.

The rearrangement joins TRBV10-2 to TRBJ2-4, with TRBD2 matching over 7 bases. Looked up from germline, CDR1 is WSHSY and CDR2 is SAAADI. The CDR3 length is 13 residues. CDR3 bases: TGCGCAGCGGGGCCGGGAGCCAAAAATACGCAGTACTTC. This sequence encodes CAAGPGAKNTQYF.

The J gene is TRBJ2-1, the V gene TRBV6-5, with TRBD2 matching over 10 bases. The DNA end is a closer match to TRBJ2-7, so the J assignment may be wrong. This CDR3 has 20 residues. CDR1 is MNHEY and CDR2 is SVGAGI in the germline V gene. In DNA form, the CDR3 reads TGTGCCAGCAGTTTTCCCGGGCAGGTCCCGGCAGGACTAGCGGACTACGAGCAGTACTTC. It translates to CASSFPGQVPAGLADYEQYF.

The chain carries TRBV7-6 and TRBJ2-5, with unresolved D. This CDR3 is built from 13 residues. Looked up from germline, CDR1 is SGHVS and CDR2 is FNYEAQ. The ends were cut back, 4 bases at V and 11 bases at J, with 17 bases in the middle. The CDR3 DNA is TGTGCCAGCAGCTCCCTGTGGGGTGGAGAGCAGTACTTC. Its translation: CASSSLWGGEQYF.

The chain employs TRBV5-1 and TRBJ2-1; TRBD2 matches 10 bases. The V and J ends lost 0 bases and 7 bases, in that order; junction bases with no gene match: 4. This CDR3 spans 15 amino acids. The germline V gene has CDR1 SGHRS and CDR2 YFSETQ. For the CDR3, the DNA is TGCGCCAGCAGCTTGGGAGCGGGAGGGCCGAATGAGCAGTTCTTC. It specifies CASSLGAGGPNEQFF.

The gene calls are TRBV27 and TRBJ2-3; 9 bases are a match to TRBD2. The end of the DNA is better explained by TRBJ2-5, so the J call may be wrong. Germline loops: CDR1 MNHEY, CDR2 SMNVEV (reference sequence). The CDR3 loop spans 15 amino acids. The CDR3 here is CASSKLAGVEKTQYF. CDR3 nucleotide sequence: TGTGCCAGCAGTAAGTTAGCGGGAGTGGAGAAGACCCAGTACTTC.

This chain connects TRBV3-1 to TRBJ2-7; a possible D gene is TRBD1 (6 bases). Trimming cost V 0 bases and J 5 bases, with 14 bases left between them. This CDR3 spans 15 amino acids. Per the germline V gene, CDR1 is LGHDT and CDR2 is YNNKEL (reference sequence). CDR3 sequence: CASSQDVQGANEQYF. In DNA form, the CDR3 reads TGTGCCAGCAGCCAAGACGTACAGGGAGCCAACGAGCAGTACTTC.

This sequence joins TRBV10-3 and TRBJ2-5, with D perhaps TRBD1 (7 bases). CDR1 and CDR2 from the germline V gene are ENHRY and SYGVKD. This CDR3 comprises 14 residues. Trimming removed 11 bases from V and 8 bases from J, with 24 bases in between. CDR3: CAGQGGGAQNTQYF. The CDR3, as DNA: TGTGCCGGGCAGGGGGGCGGTGCCCAAAACACCCAGTACTTC.

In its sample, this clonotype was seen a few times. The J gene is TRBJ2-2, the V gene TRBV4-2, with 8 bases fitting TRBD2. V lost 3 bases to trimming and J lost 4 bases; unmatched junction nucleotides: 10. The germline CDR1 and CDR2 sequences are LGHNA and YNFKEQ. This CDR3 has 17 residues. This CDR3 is CASSHWTSRVPTGELFF. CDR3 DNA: TGTGCCAGCAGCCACTGGACTAGCAGGGTGCCCACCGGGGAGCTGTTTTTT.

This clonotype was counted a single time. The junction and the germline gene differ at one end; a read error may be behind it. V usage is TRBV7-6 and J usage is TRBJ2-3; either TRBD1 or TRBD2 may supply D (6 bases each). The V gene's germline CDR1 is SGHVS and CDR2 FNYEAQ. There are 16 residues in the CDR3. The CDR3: CASSPGGLGGTDTQYF. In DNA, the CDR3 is TGTGCCAGCAGCCCTGGGGGGCTGGGCGGCACAGATACGCAGTACTTT.

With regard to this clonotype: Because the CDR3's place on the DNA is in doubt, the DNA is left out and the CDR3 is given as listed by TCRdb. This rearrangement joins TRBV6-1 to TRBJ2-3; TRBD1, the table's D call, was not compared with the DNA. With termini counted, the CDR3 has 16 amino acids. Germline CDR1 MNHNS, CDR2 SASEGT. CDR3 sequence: CASVGVGLGATNMQYF.

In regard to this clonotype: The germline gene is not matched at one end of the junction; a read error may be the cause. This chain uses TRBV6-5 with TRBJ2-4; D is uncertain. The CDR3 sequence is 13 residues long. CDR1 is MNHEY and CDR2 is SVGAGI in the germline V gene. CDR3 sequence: CASSYDAKNPQYF. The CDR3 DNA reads TGTGCCAGCAGTTATGACGCAAAAAACCCGCAGTACTTT.

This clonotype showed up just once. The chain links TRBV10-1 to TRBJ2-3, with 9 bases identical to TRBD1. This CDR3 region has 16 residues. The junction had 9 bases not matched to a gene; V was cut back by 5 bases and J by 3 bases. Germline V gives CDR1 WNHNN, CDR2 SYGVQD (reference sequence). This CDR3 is CASSRVGQGGTDTQYF. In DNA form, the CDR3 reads TGCGCCAGCAGTAGAGTGGGACAGGGAGGGACAGATACGCAGTATTTT.

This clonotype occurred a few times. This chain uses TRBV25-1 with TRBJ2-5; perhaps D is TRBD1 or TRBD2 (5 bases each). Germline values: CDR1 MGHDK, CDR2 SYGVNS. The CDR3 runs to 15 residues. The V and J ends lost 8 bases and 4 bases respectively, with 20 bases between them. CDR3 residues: CASADLGADAETQYF. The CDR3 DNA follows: TGTGCCAGCGCTGACCTCGGGGCTGATGCAGAGACCCAGTACTTC.

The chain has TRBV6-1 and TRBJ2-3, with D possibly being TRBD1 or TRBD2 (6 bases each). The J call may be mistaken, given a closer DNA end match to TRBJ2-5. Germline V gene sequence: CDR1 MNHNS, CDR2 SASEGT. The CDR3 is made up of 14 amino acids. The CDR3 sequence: CAGSGGRGPDTQYF. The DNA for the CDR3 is TGTGCGGGCAGTGGGGGCCGGGGGCCAGATACCCAGTACTTC.

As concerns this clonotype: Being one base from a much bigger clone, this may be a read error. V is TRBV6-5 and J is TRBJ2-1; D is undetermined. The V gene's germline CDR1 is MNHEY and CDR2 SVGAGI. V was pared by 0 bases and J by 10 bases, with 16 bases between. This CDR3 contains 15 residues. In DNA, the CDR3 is TGTGCCAGCAGTTACTCTGGCGTCCTTCCCTACGAGCAGTTCTTC. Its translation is CASSYSGVLPYEQFF.

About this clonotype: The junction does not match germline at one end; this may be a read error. CDR3 in amino acids: CAGGPGGGDPDTQYF. The DNA of the CDR3 is TGTGCCGGCGGTCCGGGCGGGGGGGACCCAGATACGCAGTATTTC. The V call is TRBV6-1, the J call TRBJ2-3; TRBD2 matches at 9 bases. The CDR3 is made up of 15 amino acids. Germline values: CDR1 MNHNS, CDR2 SASEGT.

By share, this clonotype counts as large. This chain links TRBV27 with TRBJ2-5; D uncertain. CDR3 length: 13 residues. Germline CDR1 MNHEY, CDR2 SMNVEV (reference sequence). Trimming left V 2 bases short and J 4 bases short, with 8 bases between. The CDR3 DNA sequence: TGTGCCAGCAGTTTACGACCTCGAGAGACCCAGTACTTC. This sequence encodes CASSLRPRETQYF.

The CDR3 coding sequence is TGTGCCAGCAAATCCCTCCGGGATGAGCAGTTCTTC. It yields the protein CASKSLRDEQFF. J is TRBJ2-1 and V is TRBV27; D is undetermined. Per the germline V gene, CDR1 is MNHEY and CDR2 is SMNVEV (reference sequence). The length of the CDR3 is 12 residues. V was cut by 7 bases and J by 8 bases, with 12 bases left in between.

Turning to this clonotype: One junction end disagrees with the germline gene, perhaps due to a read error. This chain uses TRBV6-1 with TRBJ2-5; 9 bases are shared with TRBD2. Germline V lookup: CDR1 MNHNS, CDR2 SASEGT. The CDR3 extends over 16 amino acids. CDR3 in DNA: TGTGCCTGCGGGAGCCCTGGCGGGGGGGACCAAGATACGCAGTATTTC. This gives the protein CACGSPGGGDQDTQYF.

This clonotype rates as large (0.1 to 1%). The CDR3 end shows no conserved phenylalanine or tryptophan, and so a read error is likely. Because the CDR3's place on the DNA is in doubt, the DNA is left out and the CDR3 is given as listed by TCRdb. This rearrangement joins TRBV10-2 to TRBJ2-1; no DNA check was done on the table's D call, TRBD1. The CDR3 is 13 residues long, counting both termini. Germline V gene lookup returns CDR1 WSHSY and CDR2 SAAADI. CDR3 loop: CASSGVGQGVQWG.

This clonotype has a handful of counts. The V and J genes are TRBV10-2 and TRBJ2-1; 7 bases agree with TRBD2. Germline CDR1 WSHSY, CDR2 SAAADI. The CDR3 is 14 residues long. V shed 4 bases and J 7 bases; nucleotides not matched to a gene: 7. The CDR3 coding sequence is TGCGCCAGCAGTGGGGCGGGAGCGGGGAATGAGCAGTTCTTC. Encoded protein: CASSGAGAGNEQFF.

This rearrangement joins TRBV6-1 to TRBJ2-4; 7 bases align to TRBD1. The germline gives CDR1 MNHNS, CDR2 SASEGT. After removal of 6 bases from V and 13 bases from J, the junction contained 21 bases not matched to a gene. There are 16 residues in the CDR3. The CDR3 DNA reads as TGTGCCAGCAGCGTTAGGGGGCAGCGAGCCAAAAATACGCAGTACTTC. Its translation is CASSVRGQRAKNTQYF.

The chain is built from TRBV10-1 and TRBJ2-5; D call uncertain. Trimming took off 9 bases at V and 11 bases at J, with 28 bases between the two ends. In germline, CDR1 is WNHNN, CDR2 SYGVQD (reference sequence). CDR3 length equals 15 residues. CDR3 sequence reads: CARGDLAREQDTQYF. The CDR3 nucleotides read TGCGCCAGGGGTGACCTGGCCAGAGAGCAAGATACGCAGTACTTC.

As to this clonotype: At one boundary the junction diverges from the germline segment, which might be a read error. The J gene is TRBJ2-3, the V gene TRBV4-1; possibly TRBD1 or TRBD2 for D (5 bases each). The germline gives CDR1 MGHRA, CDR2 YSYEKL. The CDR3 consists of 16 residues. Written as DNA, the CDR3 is TGCGCCAGCAGCCCTGACCCGGGCCGGGGCCCAGATACGCAGTATTTC. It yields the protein CASSPDPGRGPDTQYF.

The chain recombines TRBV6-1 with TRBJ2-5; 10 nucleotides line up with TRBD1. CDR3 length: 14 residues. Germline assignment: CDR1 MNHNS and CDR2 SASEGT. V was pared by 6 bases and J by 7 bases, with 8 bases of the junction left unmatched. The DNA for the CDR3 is TGTGCCAGCAGACGACAGGGGGCATCGGGGACCCAGTACTTC. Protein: CASRRQGASGTQYF.